This entry concerns a single TCR beta chain. Time point indicated: pretreatment peripheral blood. The data belong to a study of PD-L1 blockade in urothelial cancer. With 6 bases removed from V and 4 bases from J, the gap between germline ends came to 22 bases. The CDR3 is made up of 16 amino acids. CDR1 is MNHNY, CDR2 SVGAGI, per germline (reference sequence). Sequencing used immunoSEQ multiplex PCR; TCRdb keeps in-frame clones, though not all of them. The sample lists about 86,000 clones, roughly 84% seen once, with under 15% in the top ten. The sequencing here drew on PBMCs, taken around atezolizumab (anti-PD-L1) treatment. This receptor was identified in a man aged 55 to 70 with urothelial cancer. This chain connects TRBV6-6 to TRBJ2-7, with D perhaps matching TRBD1 (7 bases). CDR3 residues: CASSRDGGGLLYEQYF. For the CDR3, the DNA is TGTGCCAGCAGCCGGGACGGAGGGGGCCTACTTTACGAGCAGTACTTC.